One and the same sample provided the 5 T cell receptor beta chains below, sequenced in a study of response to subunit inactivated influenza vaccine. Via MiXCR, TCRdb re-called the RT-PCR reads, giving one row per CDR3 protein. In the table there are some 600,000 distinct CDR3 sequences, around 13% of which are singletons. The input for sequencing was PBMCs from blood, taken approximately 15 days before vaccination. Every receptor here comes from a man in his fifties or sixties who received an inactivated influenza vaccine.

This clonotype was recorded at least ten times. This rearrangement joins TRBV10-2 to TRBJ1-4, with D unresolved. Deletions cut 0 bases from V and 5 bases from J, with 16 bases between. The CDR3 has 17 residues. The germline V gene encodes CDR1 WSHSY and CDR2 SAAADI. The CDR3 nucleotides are TGCGCCAGCAGTGAGTCGAAAGGAGGGATCGGAAATGAAAAACTGTTTTTT. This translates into CASSESKGGIGNEKLFF.

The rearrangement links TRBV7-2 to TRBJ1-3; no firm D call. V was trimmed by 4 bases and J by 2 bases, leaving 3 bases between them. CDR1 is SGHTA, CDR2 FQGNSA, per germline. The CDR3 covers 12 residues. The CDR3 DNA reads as TGTGCCAGCAGCTCAACTGGAAACACCATATATTTT. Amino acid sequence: CASSSTGNTIYF.

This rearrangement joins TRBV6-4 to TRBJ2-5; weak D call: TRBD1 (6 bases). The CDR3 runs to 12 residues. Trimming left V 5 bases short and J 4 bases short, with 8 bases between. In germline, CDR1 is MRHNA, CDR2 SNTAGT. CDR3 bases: TGTGCCAGCAGTAACAGGGCAGAGACCCAGTACTTC. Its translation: CASSNRAETQYF.

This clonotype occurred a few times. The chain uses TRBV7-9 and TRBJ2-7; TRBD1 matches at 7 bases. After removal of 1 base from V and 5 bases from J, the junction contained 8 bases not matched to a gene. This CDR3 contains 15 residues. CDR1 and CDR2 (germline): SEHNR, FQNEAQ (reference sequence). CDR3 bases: TGTGCCAGCAGCTTAGTCCTGCAGGGGGTAGACGAGCAGTACTTC. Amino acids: CASSLVLQGVDEQYF.

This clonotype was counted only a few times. CDR3 coding DNA: TGTGCCAGCAGCACCAACAGGGCCCTTGGGACACCCCTCCACTTT. Amino acid sequence: CASSTNRALGTPLHF. The chain employs TRBV11-2 and TRBJ1-6; possible D gene TRBD1, 6 bases. The germline V and J ends were trimmed by 5 bases and 11 bases, with 19 bases remaining between them. The germline CDR1 and CDR2 sequences are SGHAT and FQNNGV. There are 15 residues in the CDR3.